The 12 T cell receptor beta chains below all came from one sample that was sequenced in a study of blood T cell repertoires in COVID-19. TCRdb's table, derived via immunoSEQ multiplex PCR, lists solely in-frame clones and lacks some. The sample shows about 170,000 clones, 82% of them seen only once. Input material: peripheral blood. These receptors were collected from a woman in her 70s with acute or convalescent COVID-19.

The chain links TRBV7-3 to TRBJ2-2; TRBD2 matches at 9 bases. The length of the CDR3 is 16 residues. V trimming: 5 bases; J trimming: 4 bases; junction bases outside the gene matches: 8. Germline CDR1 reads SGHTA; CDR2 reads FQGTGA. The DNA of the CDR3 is TGTGCCAGCAGCGGCTTCGGAGCGGGGGGCACCGGGGAGCTGTTTTTT. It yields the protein CASSGFGAGGTGELFF. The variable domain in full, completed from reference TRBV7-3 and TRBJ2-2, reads GAGVSQTPSNKVTEKGKYVELRCDPISGHTALYWYRQSLGQGPEFLIYFQGTGAADDSGLPNDRFFAVRPEGSVSTLKIQRTERGDSAVYLCASSGFGAGGTGELFFGEGSRLTVL.

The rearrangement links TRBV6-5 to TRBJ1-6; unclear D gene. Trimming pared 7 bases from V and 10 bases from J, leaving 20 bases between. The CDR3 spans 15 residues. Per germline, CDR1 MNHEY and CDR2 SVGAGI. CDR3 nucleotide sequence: TGTGCCAGCACCGGGAACGGAATTGGGAGATCACCCCTCCACTTT. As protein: CASTGNGIGRSPLHF.

The CDR3 is CASRGADGELFF. For the CDR3, the DNA is TGCGCCAGCAGAGGGGCTGACGGGGAGCTGTTTTTT. The chain is built from TRBV10-1 and TRBJ2-2; a weak D match, TRBD1 (5 bases). Germline V gene sequence: CDR1 WNHNN, CDR2 SYGVQD (reference sequence). This CDR3 comprises 12 residues. The germline V and J ends were trimmed by 6 bases and 7 bases, with 9 bases remaining between them.

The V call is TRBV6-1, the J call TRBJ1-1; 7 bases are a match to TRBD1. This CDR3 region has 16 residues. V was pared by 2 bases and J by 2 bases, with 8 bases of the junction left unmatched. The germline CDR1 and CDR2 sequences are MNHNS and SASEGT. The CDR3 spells CASSERDRERNTEAFF. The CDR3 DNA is TGTGCCAGCAGTGAAAGAGACAGGGAGAGAAACACTGAAGCTTTCTTT.

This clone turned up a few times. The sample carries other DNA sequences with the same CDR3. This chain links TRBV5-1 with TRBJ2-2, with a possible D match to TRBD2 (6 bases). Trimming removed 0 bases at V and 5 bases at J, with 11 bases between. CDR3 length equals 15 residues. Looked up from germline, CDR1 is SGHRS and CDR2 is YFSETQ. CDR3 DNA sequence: TGCGCCAGCAGCTTGGGAGGCCGGGGGACCGGGGAGCTGTTTTTT. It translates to CASSLGGRGTGELFF.

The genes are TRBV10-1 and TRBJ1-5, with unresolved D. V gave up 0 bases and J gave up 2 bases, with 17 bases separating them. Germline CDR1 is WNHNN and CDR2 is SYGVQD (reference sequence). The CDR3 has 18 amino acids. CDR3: CASSESFGGCSRNQPQHF. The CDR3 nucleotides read TGCGCCAGCAGTGAGTCTTTTGGAGGATGTAGTCGCAATCAGCCCCAGCATTTT.

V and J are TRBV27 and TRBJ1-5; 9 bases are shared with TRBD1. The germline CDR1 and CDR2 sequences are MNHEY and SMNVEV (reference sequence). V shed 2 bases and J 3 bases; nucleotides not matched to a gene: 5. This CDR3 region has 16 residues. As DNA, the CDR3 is TGTGCCAGCAGTTTAGCCGGGACAGGGAACAATCAGCCCCAGCATTTT. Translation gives CASSLAGTGNNQPQHF.

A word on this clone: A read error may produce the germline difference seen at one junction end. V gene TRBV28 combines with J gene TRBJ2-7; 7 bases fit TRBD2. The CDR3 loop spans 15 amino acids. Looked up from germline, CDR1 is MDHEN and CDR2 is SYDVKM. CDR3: CASSLWTSRAYEQYF. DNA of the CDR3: TGTGCCAGCAGTCTATGGACTAGTAGGGCCTACGAGCAGTACTTC.

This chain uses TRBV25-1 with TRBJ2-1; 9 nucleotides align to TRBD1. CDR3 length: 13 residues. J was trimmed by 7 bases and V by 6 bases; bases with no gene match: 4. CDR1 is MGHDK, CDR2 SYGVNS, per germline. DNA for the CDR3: TGTGCCAGCAGAGGACAGGGGCAGAATGAGCAGTTCTTC. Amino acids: CASRGQGQNEQFF.

CDR3 nucleotide sequence: TGTGCCACCAGTGACTATAGGACAGGGGGGCAAGAGACCCAGTACTTC. This encodes CATSDYRTGGQETQYF. The rearrangement joins TRBV24-1 to TRBJ2-5; 10 positions agree with TRBD1. The CDR3 contains 16 residues. The J segment lost 2 bases and the V segment lost 4 bases, leaving 6 bases of the junction unmatched. Germline-derived CDR1 and CDR2 are KGHDR and SFDVKD.

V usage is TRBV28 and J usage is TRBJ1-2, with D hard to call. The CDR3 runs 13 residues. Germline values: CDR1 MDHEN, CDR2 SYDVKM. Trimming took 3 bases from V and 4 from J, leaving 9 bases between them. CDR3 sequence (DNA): TGTGCCAGCAGTTTCAGATCTCCCTATGGCTACACCTTC. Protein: CASSFRSPYGYTF.

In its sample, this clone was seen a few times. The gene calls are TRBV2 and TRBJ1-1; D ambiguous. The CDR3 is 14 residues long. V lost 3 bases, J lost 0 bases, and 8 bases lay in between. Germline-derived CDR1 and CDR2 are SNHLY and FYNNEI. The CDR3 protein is CASSDGQMNTEAFF. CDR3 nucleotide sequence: TGTGCCAGCAGTGATGGGCAGATGAACACTGAAGCTTTCTTT.